A single sample is the source of the 27 T cell receptor beta chains below, sequenced in a study of blood T cell repertoires in COVID-19 (dated by TCRdb to 2018 to 2020). Libraries came from the immunoSEQ multiplex PCR assay. TCRdb limited this immuneACCESS table to in-frame rearrangements with V and J called. A share of clones is missing; checked studies link under half to unresolved V genes, and the rest is unexplained. The sample table holds around 200,000 clones, of which around 80% were seen once. The top ten clones comprise roughly 2.9% of the sample. What was sequenced was peripheral blood. The source of these receptors is a man in his fifties with active or convalescent COVID-19.

This clone occurred a few times. The J gene is TRBJ2-7, the V gene TRBV7-9; perhaps TRBD1 as D (6 bases). Trimming pared 1 base from V and 3 bases from J, leaving 16 bases between. There are 16 residues in the CDR3. Germline CDR1 reads SEHNR; CDR2 reads FQNEAQ (reference sequence). The CDR3 DNA reads as TGTGCCAGCAGCTTAGAAATGACAGGATCGGACTACGAGCAGTACTTC. This encodes CASSLEMTGSDYEQYF.

This sequence joins TRBV6-5 and TRBJ1-2; 9 nucleotides align to TRBD1. The V gene's germline CDR1 is MNHEY and CDR2 SVGAGI. J gave up 5 bases and V 3 bases, and 7 bases lay outside the gene matches. The CDR3 extends over 15 amino acids. The CDR3 spells CASSYTGTGSYGYTF. CDR3 sequence (DNA): TGTGCCAGCAGTTATACCGGGACAGGGTCATATGGCTACACCTTC.

The chain joins TRBV27 to TRBJ2-7; 7 bases are shared with TRBD2. From germline, CDR1 is MNHEY and CDR2 SMNVEV (reference sequence). V shed 0 bases, J shed 3 bases, and the junction held 8 bases outside the gene matches. The CDR3 runs to 16 residues. The CDR3 region has the DNA TGTGCCAGCAGTTTATCAGGCGGGAGTCCCAACTACGAGCAGTACTTC. It yields the protein CASSLSGGSPNYEQYF.

The V call is TRBV4-1, the J call TRBJ2-7; D is possibly TRBD2 (7 bases). Germline V lookup: CDR1 MGHRA, CDR2 YSYEKL. The V end was cut by 4 bases, the J end by 0 bases, with 16 bases between. The CDR3 totals 16 residues. This chain's CDR3 is CASSPHRGATSYEQYF. The CDR3 DNA reads as TGCGCCAGCAGCCCCCACCGGGGGGCAACCTCCTACGAGCAGTACTTC.

The J gene is TRBJ2-7, the V gene TRBV3-1 (or the pseudogene TRBV3-2); tentatively, D is TRBD2 (6 bases). Between the trimmed V and J ends, which lost 6 bases and 0 bases, there was a span of 12 bases. From germline, CDR1 is LGHDT and CDR2 YNNKEL (reference sequence). The CDR3 sequence is 14 residues long. Here the CDR3 DNA reads TGTGCCAGCAGTTCTACCGGGGGCTCCTACGAGCAGTACTTC. This translates into CASSSTGGSYEQYF.

The chain links TRBV5-1 to TRBJ2-3; D not resolved. CDR1 is SGHRS, CDR2 YFSETQ, per germline. This CDR3 has 12 residues. Deletions cut 0 bases from V and 4 bases from J, with 3 bases between. Here the CDR3 DNA reads TGCGCCAGCAGCTTGGCGGCAGATACGCAGTATTTT. Its protein is CASSLAADTQYF.

This clone has just one count. The V and J genes are TRBV6-5 and TRBJ2-7, with 7 bases aligning to TRBD1. Germline values: CDR1 MNHEY, CDR2 SVGAGI. Unmatched junction bases numbered 8, after V lost 6 bases and J lost 0 bases. This CDR3 region has 15 residues. The CDR3 sequence is CASRRGQEPSYEQYF. CDR3 nucleotides: TGTGCCAGCAGACGCGGACAGGAACCCTCCTACGAGCAGTACTTC.

This CDR3 is CATNRDRGMNTEAFF. For the CDR3, the DNA is TGTGCCACCAACCGGGACAGGGGAATGAACACTGAAGCTTTCTTT. The rearrangement uses TRBV24-1 and TRBJ1-1; 10 bases fit TRBD1. Per the germline V gene, CDR1 is KGHDR and CDR2 is SFDVKD. CDR3 length equals 15 residues. V lost 8 bases, J lost 0 bases, and 5 bases stayed unmatched.

The chain uses TRBV10-3 and TRBJ1-2, with D maybe TRBD1 (5 bases). The V gene lost 0 bases and the J gene lost 6 bases, with 11 bases spanning the gap. The germline V gene has CDR1 ENHRY and CDR2 SYGVKD. The CDR3 covers 14 residues. CDR3 bases: TGTGCCATCAGTGAGTCAGGCAGGGAAGATGGCTACACCTTC. This sequence encodes CAISESGREDGYTF.

The rearrangement links TRBV7-3 to TRBJ2-2; 8 bases line up with TRBD2. Germline trimming cut 5 bases from V and 6 bases from J; bases unmatched to any gene: 11. CDR1 and CDR2 from the germline V gene are SGHTA and FQGTGA. The CDR3 is 16 amino acids. For the CDR3, the DNA is TGTGCCAGCAGCGCTATGGCGACGCGGGGGGCCGGGGAGCTGTTTTTT. Translation: CASSAMATRGAGELFF.

This clone occurred a few times. The V gene is TRBV25-1, the J gene TRBJ1-1, with TRBD1 matching over 7 bases. There are 15 residues in the CDR3. The V gene end was trimmed by 3 bases and the J gene end by 1 base; junction bases not matched to a gene: 5. Germline values: CDR1 MGHDK, CDR2 SYGVNS. The CDR3 DNA reads TGTGCCAGCAGTGATGCGACAGGGTCGAACACTGAAGCTTTCTTT. It translates to CASSDATGSNTEAFF.

The DNA for the CDR3 is TGTGCCAGCAGTTACACCAGTAACTCTGGAAACACCATATATTTT. Protein: CASSYTSNSGNTIYF. V is TRBV6-5 and J is TRBJ1-3, with D unclear. The CDR3 covers 15 residues. Germline V lookup: CDR1 MNHEY, CDR2 SVGAGI. V lost 2 bases and J 0 bases, leaving 8 bases between the germline ends.

The chain carries TRBV4-3 and TRBJ2-1; TRBD2 matches 11 bases. There are 19 residues in the CDR3. The trim removed 0 bases at V and 9 bases at J, leaving 16 bases unmatched. Germline-derived CDR1 and CDR2 are LGHNA and YSLEER. CDR3 residues: CASSQDRAILAGGKLEQFF. For the CDR3, the DNA is TGCGCCAGCAGCCAAGATAGGGCTATATTAGCGGGGGGGAAACTTGAGCAGTTCTTC.

The chain combines TRBV18 with TRBJ1-1, with unresolved D. CDR3 length: 16 amino acids. CDR1 is KGHSH and CDR2 is LQKENI in the germline V gene. The germline V and J ends were trimmed by 6 bases and 0 bases, with 17 bases remaining between them. The CDR3: CASSAGGASLNTEAFF. In DNA, the CDR3 is TGTGCCAGCTCTGCGGGAGGAGCTAGCCTGAACACTGAAGCTTTCTTT.

J is TRBJ2-3 and V is TRBV30; 11 bases match TRBD2. J was trimmed by 7 bases and V by 4 bases; bases with no gene match: 7. This CDR3 is 14 amino acids long. The germline gives CDR1 GTSNPN, CDR2 SVGIG (reference sequence). This chain's CDR3 is CAWNVAGGLNTQYF. The DNA for the CDR3 is TGTGCCTGGAATGTAGCGGGGGGGCTCAATACGCAGTATTTT.

The table lists this clone with a few counts. V usage is TRBV5-1 and J usage is TRBJ1-3; D gene unclear. The germline V and J ends were trimmed by 0 bases and 0 bases, with 7 bases remaining between them. The CDR3 is 15 amino acids. Germline V gene data show CDR1 as SGHRS and CDR2 as YFSETQ. The CDR3 reads CASSLDGYSGNTIYF. The DNA of the CDR3 is TGCGCCAGCAGCTTGGACGGGTACTCTGGAAACACCATATATTTT.

The J gene is TRBJ2-1, the V gene TRBV3-1 (or the pseudogene TRBV3-2); 10 positions agree with TRBD2. The CDR3 sequence is 16 residues long. The germline gives CDR1 LGHDT, CDR2 YNNKEL (reference sequence). V was pared by 6 bases and J by 8 bases, with 13 bases of the junction left unmatched. The CDR3 is CASRAALTSGTDEQFF. The CDR3 coding sequence is TGTGCCAGCAGAGCCGCCCTAACTAGCGGGACGGATGAGCAGTTCTTC.

This chain joins TRBV7-2 and TRBJ2-3, with 9 bases lining up with TRBD1. Germline V gene data show CDR1 as SGHTA and CDR2 as FQGNSA. The V and J ends lost 3 bases and 1 base, in that order; junction bases with no gene match: 2. The CDR3 is 15 residues long. For the CDR3, the DNA is TGTGCCAGCAGCTTCAGGGACAGGGGCACAGATACGCAGTATTTT. Its protein is CASSFRDRGTDTQYF.

The chain couples TRBV2 to TRBJ2-7, with D possibly matching TRBD1 (5 bases). Looked up from germline, CDR1 is SNHLY and CDR2 is FYNNEI. There are 12 residues in the CDR3. Trimming cost V 4 bases and J 2 bases, with 6 bases left between them. This CDR3 reads CASSGQTYEQYF. The CDR3 coding sequence is TGTGCCAGCAGTGGACAGACCTACGAGCAGTACTTC.

This chain joins TRBV7-9 and TRBJ1-2; a weak D match, TRBD1 (5 bases). V was pared by 6 bases and J by 3 bases, with 23 bases between. This CDR3 is built from 17 residues. The germline V gene has CDR1 SEHNR and CDR2 FQNEAQ (reference sequence). CDR3 nucleotides: TGTGCCAGCAGTCCCCCTCGGGGGACCGTACCGGACTATGGCTACACCTTC. This gives the protein CASSPPRGTVPDYGYTF.

This sequence joins TRBV10-3 and TRBJ2-2, with 7 bases lining up with TRBD1. CDR1 and CDR2 (germline): ENHRY, SYGVKD. The CDR3 spans 15 residues. With V trimmed by 6 bases and J by 7 bases, 11 bases remained unmatched. CDR3 coding DNA: TGTGCCATCAGACCGGGACAGAGTCATGGCGGGGAGCTGTTTTTT. This encodes CAIRPGQSHGGELFF.

This clone was found once. This sequence joins TRBV19 and TRBJ2-2; 10 positions match TRBD1. The CDR3 sequence is 16 residues long. Trimming at V came to 3 bases and at J to 7 bases, leaving 8 bases not matched to a gene. Germline-derived CDR1 and CDR2 are LNHDA and SQIVND (reference sequence). The CDR3 here is CASSMALGQGDGELFF. The CDR3 DNA sequence: TGTGCCAGTAGTATGGCCCTTGGACAGGGGGACGGGGAGCTGTTTTTT.

This clone is a singleton in its sample. The chain couples TRBV7-2 to TRBJ2-5, with D unclear. Trimming stripped 4 bases from V and 2 bases from J, with 11 bases between. The CDR3 sequence is 14 residues long. The germline gives CDR1 SGHTA, CDR2 FQGNSA. CDR3 nucleotides: TGTGCCAGCAGCTCCCTTAGTGTACAAGAGACCCAGTACTTC. As protein: CASSSLSVQETQYF.

The V and J genes are TRBV30 and TRBJ2-5, with D maybe TRBD2 (6 bases). Trimming took off 5 bases at V and 2 bases at J, with 9 bases between the two ends. The CDR3 has 12 amino acids. The germline V gene has CDR1 GTSNPN and CDR2 SVGIG (reference sequence). The CDR3 region has the DNA TGTGCCTGGGCGGGGAGGCAAGAGACCCAGTACTTC. As protein: CAWAGRQETQYF.

The CDR3 sequence is CASSSRGTAYSNQPQHF. CDR3 sequence (DNA): TGTGCCAGCAGCTCCCGCGGGACAGCCTATAGCAATCAGCCCCAGCATTTT. This sequence joins TRBV7-2 and TRBJ1-5, with 7 nucleotides matching TRBD1. In germline, CDR1 is SGHTA, CDR2 FQGNSA. With 4 bases clipped from V and 0 bases from J, the junction kept 9 bases outside the gene matches. There are 17 residues in the CDR3.

The chain carries TRBV24-1 and TRBJ2-1; D unresolved. Germline CDR1 and CDR2: KGHDR and SFDVKD. The CDR3 loop spans 13 amino acids. The germline V and J ends were trimmed by 4 bases and 7 bases, with 10 bases remaining between them. In DNA form, the CDR3 reads TGTGCCACCAGTGACCCTGTGCGGAATGAGCAGTTCTTC. Protein: CATSDPVRNEQFF.

The rearrangement uses TRBV4-1 and TRBJ1-3; TRBD1 aligns across 8 bases. After removal of 2 bases from V and 2 bases from J, the junction contained 5 bases not matched to a gene. The CDR3 has 16 residues. Germline assignment: CDR1 MGHRA and CDR2 YSYEKL. CDR3 residues: CASSQTRTGPGNTIYF. CDR3 coding DNA: TGCGCCAGCAGCCAAACCCGGACAGGGCCTGGAAACACCATATATTTT.